This entry features one TCR beta chain sequence. Germline loops: CDR1 SNHLY, CDR2 FYNNEI. Trimming cost V 6 bases and J 0 bases; bases outside gene matches: 0. This CDR3 spans 13 amino acids. The data were produced by immunoSEQ multiplex PCR, yet TCRdb's version contains in-frame clones alone and is incomplete. The sample lists about 540,000 clones, around three quarters seen once, with about 0.013% in the top ten. The entry originates in a study of shared T cell receptors in the human thymus. Separately, the same data were catalogued under a study of human thymus T cells. That source reports: Gene usage (both V and J) appeared biased in thymic and blood repertoires. Unrelated individuals reportedly shared highly overlapping thymic TCR repertoires.

Input material: thymocytes. The receptor comes from a boy under two years old with a congenital heart defect. The rearrangement joins TRBV2 to TRBJ2-7; 9 bases line up with TRBD1. CDR3 sequence: CASRGQGSYEQYF. CDR3 DNA: TGTGCCAGCAGGGGACAGGGCTCCTACGAGCAGTACTTC.